Here is one T cell receptor (beta chain) with its context. This clone was observed a single time. What this receptor recognizes is not known. No much larger clonotype is one base removed from it; base qualities were not supplied. On a MiSeq, deep resolution sequencing aimed for a depth between 1 in 1 million and 1 in 200,000 T cells, with each clonotype covered approximately 9.2x on average. TCR beta libraries were generated with the immunoSEQ hsTCRB Kit. For the original study's pipeline: ImmunoSEQ Data Assistant and ImmunoSEQ Analyzer were used for data analysis, and V, D and J genes were assigned according to IMGT definitions. Clonality, with values ranging from 0 to 1, was calculated as one minus the normalized Shannon entropy of productive rearrangement frequencies. Only overrepresented clonotypes making up at least 0.05% of each patient's repertoire were included in the public clonotype analysis. More than ten age-matched healthy donor repertoires from immuneACCESS were used as controls for clonality. In its TCRdb copy, this immuneACCESS table keeps in-frame sequences only and misses some clones. Where compared with another copy, unresolved V genes explain less than half of these, and the others have no known cause. V, J and clone size are taken as reported in that table, and D and trimming were inferred from the DNA itself. The sample table shows approximately 92,000 clones, and 60% to 80% are seen once. Of the sample, around 23% is held by the ten largest clones.

This entry comes from a study of cytotoxic CD8 clonotypes in ibrutinib-treated CLL (dated by TCRdb to the early 2020s). Background on the whole study: In this cohort, approximately 15 patients were treatment-naive and fewer than 13 were relapsed/refractory, while some 17 had unmutated IGHV. Partial responses were observed in 24 patients and complete responses in 2; after a median follow-up of roughly 62 months, remission was maintained in approximately 15 patients and progression was observed in approximately 12. Response samples were taken after a median of 12 months on treatment, ranging from roughly 6 to 36 months. On average, each sample yielded about 260,000 productive templates and around 100,000 productive rearrangements. Longitudinal samples were available for about 30% of the roughly 86 trial participants. Cryopreserved peripheral blood mononuclear cells were collected before treatment, at response, and at either disease progression or sustained remission. Every sample from remission and from progressive disease was obtained while the patients were still on ibrutinib.

What the authors observed across the whole study: Public clonotypes were rare and either contracted or stayed stable during treatment, and the rise in clonality at ibrutinib response reflected the expansion of private clonotypes. An increase in clonality was observed at ibrutinib response, with clonality remaining stable during sustained remission and falling back toward baseline at progression. At baseline, clonality was higher than in age-matched healthy donors and showed a strong correlation with circulating CD8+ T-cell counts. Sustained-remission and progressing patients did not have matched sampling times, and lymph node repertoires were not examined.

The germline V gene specifies KGHSH as CDR1 and LQKENI as CDR2. The CDR3 runs 13 residues from the cysteine to the phenylalanine. This entry keeps only the CDR3 DNA: 39 bases, framed from base 1. Relative to germline, V is 0 bases shorter and J is 9 bases shorter, with 9 bases between their ends. The sample's time point label, in plain terms: approximately 25 months on ibrutinib. Approximately 2 micrograms of genomic DNA were extracted from cryopreserved PBMCs for TCR beta library preparation. Longitudinal blood samples from CLL patients on ibrutinib monotherapy underwent high-throughput TCR beta sequencing. The patients took part in an open-label, single-center phase 2 trial of ibrutinib monotherapy.

This TCR was sampled from a human donor with chronic lymphocytic leukemia. This sample comprised PBMCs, obtained after 24 months of ibrutinib treatment. The chain links TRBV18 with TRBJ2-1; the D gene assignment is ambiguous. This receptor has the CDR3 CASSPPGRVEQFF. The bases are TGTGCCAGCTCACCACCGGGTCGGGTTGAGCAGTTCTTC.